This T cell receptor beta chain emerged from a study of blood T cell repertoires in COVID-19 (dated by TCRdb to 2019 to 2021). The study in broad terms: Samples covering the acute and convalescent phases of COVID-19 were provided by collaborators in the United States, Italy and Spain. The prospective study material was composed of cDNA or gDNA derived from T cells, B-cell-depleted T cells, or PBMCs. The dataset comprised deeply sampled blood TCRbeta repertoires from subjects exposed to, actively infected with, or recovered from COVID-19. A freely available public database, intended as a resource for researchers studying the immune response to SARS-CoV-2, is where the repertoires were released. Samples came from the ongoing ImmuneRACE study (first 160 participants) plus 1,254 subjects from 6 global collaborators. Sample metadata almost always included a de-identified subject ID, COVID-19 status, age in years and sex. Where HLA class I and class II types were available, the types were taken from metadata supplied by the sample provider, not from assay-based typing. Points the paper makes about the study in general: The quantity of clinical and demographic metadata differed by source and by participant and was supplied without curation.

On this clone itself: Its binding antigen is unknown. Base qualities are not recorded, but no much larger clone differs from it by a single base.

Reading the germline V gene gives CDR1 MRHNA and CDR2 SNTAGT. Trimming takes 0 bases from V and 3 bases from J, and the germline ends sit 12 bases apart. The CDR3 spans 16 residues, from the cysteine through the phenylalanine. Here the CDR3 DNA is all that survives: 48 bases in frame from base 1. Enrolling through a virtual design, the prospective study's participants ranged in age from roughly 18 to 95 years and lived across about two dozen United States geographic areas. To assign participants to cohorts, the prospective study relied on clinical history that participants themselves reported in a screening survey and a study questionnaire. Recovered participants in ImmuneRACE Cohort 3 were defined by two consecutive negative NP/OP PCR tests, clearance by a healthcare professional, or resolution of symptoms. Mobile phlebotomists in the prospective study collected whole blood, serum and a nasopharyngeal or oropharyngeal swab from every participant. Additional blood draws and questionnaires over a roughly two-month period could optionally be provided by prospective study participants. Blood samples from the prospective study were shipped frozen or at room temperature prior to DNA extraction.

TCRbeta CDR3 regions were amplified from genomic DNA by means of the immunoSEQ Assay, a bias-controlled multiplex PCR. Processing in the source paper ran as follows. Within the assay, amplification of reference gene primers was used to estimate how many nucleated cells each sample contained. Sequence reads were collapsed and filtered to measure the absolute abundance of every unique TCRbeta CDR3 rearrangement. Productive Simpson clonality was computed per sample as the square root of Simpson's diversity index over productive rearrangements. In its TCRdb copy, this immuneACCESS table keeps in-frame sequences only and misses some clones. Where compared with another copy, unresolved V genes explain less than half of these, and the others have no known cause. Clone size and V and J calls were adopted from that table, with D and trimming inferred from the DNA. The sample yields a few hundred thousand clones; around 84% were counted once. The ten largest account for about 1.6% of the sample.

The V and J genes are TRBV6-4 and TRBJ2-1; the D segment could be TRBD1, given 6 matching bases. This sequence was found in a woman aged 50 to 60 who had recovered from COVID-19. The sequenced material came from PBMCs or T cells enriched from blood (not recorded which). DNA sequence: TGTGCCAGCAGTGACTCTAGCAGGGGAAGCTACAATGAGCAGTTCTTC. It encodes CASSDSSRGSYNEQFF.